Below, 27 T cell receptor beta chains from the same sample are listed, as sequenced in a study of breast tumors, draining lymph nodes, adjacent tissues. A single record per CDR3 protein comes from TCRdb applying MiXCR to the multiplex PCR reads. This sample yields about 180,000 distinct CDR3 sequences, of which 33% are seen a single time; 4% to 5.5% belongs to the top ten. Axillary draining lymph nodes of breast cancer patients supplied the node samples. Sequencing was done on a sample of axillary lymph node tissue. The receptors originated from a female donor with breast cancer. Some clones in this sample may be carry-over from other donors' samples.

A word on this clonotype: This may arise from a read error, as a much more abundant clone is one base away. CDR3 protein: CASGLTSGGAF. In nucleotides, the CDR3 is TGTGCCAGCGGTCTAACTAGCGGGGGGGCCTTC. The chain carries TRBV7-2 and TRBJ2-1, with 13 bases matching TRBD2. Germline V gene data show CDR1 as SGHTA and CDR2 as FQGNSA. This CDR3 spans 11 amino acids. Variable domain in full (rest from reference TRBV7-2 and TRBJ2-1): GAGVSQSPSNKVTEKGKDVELRCDPISGHTALYWYRQSLGQGLEFLIYFQGNSAPDKSGLPSDRFSAERTGGSVSTLTIQRTQQEDSAVYLCASGLTSGGAFGPGTRLTVL.

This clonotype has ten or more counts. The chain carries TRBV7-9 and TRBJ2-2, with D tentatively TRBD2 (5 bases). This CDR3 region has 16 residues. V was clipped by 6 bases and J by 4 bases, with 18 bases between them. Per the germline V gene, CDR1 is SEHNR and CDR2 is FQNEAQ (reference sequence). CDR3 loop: CASRFLPEGPTGELFF. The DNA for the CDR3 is TGTGCCAGCAGATTCCTGCCAGAGGGTCCCACCGGGGAGCTGTTTTTT.

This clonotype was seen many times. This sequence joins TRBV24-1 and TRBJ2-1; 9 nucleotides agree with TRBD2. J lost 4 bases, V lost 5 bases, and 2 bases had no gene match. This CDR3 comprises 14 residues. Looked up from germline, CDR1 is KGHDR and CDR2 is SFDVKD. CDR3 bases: TGTGCCACCAGTGTCGCGGGGGGGTACAATGAGCAGTTCTTC. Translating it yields CATSVAGGYNEQFF.

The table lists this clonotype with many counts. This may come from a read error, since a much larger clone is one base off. CDR3 sequence reads: CTSSLRQGYNEQFF. CDR3 in DNA: TGTACCAGCAGCTTACGACAGGGATACAATGAGCAGTTCTTC. The V and J genes are TRBV7-9 and TRBJ2-1; TRBD1 matches at 7 bases. The CDR3 consists of 14 residues. Germline V lookup: CDR1 SEHNR, CDR2 FQNEAQ (reference sequence).

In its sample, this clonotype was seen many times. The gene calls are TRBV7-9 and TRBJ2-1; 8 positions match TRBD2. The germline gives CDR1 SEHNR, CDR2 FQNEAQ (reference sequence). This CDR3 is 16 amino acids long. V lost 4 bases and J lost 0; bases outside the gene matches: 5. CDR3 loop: CASSSVAGSSYNEQFF. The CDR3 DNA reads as TGTGCCAGCAGCTCCGTAGCGGGAAGCTCCTACAATGAGCAGTTCTTC.

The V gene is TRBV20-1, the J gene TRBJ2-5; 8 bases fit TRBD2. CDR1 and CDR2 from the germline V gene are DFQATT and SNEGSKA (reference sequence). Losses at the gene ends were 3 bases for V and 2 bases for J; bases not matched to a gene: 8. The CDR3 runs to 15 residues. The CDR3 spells CSARDFGGGQETQYF. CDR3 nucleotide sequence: TGCAGTGCTAGGGACTTCGGGGGGGGGCAAGAGACCCAGTACTTC.

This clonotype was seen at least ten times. The CDR3 reads CASSARTSGSYEQYF. The CDR3 DNA sequence: TGTGCCAGCAGCGCTAGGACTAGCGGGAGTTACGAGCAGTACTTC. The V call is TRBV5-5, the J call TRBJ2-7; 13 positions match TRBD2. Germline CDR1 is SGHKS and CDR2 is YYEKEE (reference sequence). J was trimmed by 4 bases and V by 4 bases; bases with no gene match: 5. CDR3 length: 15 residues.

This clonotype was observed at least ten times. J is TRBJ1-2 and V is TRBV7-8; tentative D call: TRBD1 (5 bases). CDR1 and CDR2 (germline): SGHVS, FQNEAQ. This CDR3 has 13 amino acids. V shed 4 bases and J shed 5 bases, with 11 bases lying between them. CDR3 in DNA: TGTGCCAGCAGCTCGGGACGGGAATATGGCTACACCTTC. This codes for CASSSGREYGYTF.

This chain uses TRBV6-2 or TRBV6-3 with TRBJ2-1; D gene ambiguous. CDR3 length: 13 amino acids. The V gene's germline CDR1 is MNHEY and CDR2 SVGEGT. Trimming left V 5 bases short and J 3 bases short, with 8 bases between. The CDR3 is CASSTSIYNEQFF. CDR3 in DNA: TGTGCCAGCAGTACAAGCATCTACAATGAGCAGTTCTTC.

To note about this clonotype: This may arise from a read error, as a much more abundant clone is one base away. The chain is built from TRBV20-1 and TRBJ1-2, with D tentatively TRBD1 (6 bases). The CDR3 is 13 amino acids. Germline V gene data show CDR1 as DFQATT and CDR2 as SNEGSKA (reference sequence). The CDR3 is CSARTGKDYAYTF. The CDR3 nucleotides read TGCAGTGCTCGAACAGGGAAGGACTATGCCTACACCTTC.

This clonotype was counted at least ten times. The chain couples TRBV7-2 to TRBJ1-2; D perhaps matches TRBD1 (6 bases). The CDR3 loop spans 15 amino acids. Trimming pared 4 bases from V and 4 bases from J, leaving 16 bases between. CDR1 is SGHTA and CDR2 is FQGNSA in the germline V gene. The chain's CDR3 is CASSWYRVTGYGYTF. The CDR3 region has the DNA TGTGCCAGCAGCTGGTACAGGGTTACGGGCTATGGCTACACCTTC. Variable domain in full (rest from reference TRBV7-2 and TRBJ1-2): GAGVSQSPSNKVTEKGKDVELRCDPISGHTALYWYRQSLGQGLEFLIYFQGNSAPDKSGLPSDRFSAERTGGSVSTLTIQRTQQEDSAVYLCASSWYRVTGYGYTFGSGTRLTVV.

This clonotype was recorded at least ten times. The CDR3 sequence: CSVTLRGRYEQYF. The CDR3 coding sequence is TGCAGCGTTACCCTGAGGGGGCGGTACGAGCAGTACTTC. The chain employs TRBV29-1 and TRBJ2-7; 7 bases are shared with TRBD1. CDR1 is SQVTM, CDR2 ANQGSEA, per germline. V dropped 5 bases and J dropped 4; count of bases not matched to a gene: 8. The CDR3 is 13 residues long.

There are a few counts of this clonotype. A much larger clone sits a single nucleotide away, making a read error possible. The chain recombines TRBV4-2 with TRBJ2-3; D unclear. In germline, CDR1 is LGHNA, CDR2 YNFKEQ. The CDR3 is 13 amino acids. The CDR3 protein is CARSQELADTQYF. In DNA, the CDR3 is TGTGCCAGGAGCCAAGAACTCGCAGATACGCAGTATTTT.

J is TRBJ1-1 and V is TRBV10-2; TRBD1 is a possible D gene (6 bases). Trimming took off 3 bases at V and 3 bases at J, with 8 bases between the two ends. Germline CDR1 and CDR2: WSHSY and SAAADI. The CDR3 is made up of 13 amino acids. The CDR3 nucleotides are TGCGCCAGCAGTGACCAGGGGTACACTGAAGCTTTCTTT. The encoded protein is CASSDQGYTEAFF.

The CDR3 region is CATSDPYGTGRNSPLHF. CDR3 bases: TGTGCCACCAGTGATCCTTACGGGACAGGGCGTAATTCACCCCTCCACTTT. V and J are TRBV24-1 and TRBJ1-6; TRBD1 matches 9 bases. Germline V gives CDR1 KGHDR, CDR2 SFDVKD. The CDR3 has 17 residues. After removal of 3 bases from V and 6 bases from J, the junction contained 8 bases not matched to a gene.

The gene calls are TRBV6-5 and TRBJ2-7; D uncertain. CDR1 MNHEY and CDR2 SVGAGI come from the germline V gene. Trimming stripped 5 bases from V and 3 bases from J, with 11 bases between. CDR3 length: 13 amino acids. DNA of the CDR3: TGTGCCAGCAGTCCAACGGACGGCTACGAGCAGTACTTC. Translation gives CASSPTDGYEQYF.

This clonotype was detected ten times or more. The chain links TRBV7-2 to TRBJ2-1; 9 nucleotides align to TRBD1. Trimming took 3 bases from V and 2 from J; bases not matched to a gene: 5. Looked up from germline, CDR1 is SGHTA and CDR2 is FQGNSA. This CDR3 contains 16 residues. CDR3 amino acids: CASSFSGTGPYNEQFF. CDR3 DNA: TGTGCCAGCAGCTTTTCCGGGACAGGGCCCTACAATGAGCAGTTCTTC.

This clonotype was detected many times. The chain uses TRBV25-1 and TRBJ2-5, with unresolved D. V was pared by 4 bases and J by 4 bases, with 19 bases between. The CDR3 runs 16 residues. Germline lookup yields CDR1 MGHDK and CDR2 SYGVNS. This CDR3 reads CASSVQYGAGLETQYF. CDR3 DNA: TGTGCCAGCAGTGTCCAATATGGCGCCGGGTTAGAGACCCAGTACTTC.

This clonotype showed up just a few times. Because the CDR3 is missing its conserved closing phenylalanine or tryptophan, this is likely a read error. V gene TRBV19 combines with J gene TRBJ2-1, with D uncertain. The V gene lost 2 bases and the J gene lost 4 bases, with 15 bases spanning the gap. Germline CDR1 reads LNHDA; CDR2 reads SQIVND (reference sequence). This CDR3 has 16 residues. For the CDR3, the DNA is TGTGCCAGTAGTATAACCGGATATGCTCAATACAATGAGCAGTTCTCC. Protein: CASSITGYAQYNEQFS.

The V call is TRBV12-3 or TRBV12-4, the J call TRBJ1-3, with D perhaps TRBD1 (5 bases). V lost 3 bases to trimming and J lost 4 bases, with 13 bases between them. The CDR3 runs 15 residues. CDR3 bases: TGTGCCAGCAGTTTGTTCCAGGGACGCGGAAACACCATATATTTT. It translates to CASSLFQGRGNTIYF.

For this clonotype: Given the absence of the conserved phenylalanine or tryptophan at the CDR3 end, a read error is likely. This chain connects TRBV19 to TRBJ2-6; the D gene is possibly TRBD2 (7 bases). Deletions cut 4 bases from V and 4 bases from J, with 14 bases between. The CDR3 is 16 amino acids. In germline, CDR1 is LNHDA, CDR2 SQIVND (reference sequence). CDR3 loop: CASSTFGGHGANVLTC. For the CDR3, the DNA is TGTGCCAGTAGTACCTTCGGGGGGCACGGGGCCAACGTCCTGACTTGC.

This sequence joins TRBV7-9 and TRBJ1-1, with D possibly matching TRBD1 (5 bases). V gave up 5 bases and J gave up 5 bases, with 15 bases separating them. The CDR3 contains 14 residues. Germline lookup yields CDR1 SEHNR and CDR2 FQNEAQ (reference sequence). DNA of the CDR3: TGTGCCAGCAGCGCCGGGGCCCGGAGGACTGAAGCTTTCTTT. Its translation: CASSAGARRTEAFF. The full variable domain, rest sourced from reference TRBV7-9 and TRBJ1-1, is DTGVSQNPRHKITKRGQNVTFRCDPISEHNRLYWYRQTLGQGPEFLTYFQNEAQLEKSRLLSDRFSAERPKGSFSTLEIQRTEQGDSAMYLCASSAGARRTEAFFGQGTRLTVV.

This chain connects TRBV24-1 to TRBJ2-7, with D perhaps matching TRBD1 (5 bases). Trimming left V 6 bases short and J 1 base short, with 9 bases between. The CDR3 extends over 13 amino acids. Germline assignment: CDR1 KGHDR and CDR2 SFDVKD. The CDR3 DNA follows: TGTGCCACCAGTACGGCAGGGTCCTACGAGCAGTACTTC. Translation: CATSTAGSYEQYF.

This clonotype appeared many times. The CDR3, as DNA: TGTGCCAGCAGCTTAGTCAAGAATCGGACATATCCCTACGAGCAGTACTTC. Its protein is CASSLVKNRTYPYEQYF. The chain links TRBV13 to TRBJ2-7; possible D gene TRBD1, 5 bases. CDR1 PRHDT and CDR2 FYEKMQ come from the germline V gene (reference sequence). V was shortened by 1 base and J by 2 bases, with 18 bases between the two germline ends. The CDR3 has 17 residues.

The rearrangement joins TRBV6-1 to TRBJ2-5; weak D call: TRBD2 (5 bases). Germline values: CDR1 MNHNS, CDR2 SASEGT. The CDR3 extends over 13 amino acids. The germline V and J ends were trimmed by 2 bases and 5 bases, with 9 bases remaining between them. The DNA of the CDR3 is TGTGCCAGCAGTGAACGGGGTGGCGAGACCCAGTACTTC. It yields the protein CASSERGGETQYF.

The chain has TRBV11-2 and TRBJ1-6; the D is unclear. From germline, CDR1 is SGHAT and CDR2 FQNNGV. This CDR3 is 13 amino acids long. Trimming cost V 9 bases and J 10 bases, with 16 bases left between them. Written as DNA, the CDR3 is TGTGCCAGAAGCCAAATCCAGGTCTCACCCCTCCACTTT. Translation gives CARSQIQVSPLHF.

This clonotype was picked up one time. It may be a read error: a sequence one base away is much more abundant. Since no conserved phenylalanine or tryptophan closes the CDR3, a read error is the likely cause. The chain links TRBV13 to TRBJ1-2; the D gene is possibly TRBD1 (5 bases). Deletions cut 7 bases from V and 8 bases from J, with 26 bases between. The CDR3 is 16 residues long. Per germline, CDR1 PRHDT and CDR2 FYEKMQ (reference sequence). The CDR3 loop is CASTLRLQVNGEGYTS. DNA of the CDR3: TGTGCCAGCACCCTAAGGCTACAGGTTAACGGCGAGGGCTACACCTCC.